These T cell receptor beta chains were read from a single sample in a study of T-cell memory formation after mild COVID-19. TCRdb re-derived calls from the 5' RACE reads in MiXCR, one entry per CDR3 protein. Among some 200,000 distinct CDR3 sequences listed, roughly 23% were seen once. The sequencing input was PBMCs or a T cell subset sorted from them (not recorded which). The receptors stem from an adult woman who had mild COVID-19 (a few samples of this study predate the infection). Cell type and time point are not known. Both conserved end residues are trimmed from each CDR3.

J: TRBJ2-1; V: TRBV24-1; CDR3: ATSDLDIAGGFGNEQF
J: TRBJ1-1; V: TRBV14; CDR3: ASSQEMGSGLPEAF
J: TRBJ2-1; V: TRBV4-1; CDR3: ASSQDSTSEYNEQF
J: TRBJ2-1; V: TRBV20-1; CDR3: SAPLAGVKDEQF
J: TRBJ2-7; V: TRBV19; CDR3: ASSPSGSSFYEQY
J: TRBJ1-2; V: TRBV5-6; CDR3: ASTWKGPNYGYT
J: TRBJ1-6; V: TRBV6-6; CDR3: ASSYDRGFRSPLH
J: TRBJ1-2; V: TRBV5-5; CDR3: ASSTGQDNYGYT
J: TRBJ1-1; V: TRBV27; CDR3: ASSLSWNSEAF
J: TRBJ2-1; V: TRBV5-5; CDR3: ASSLLLSGNDNEQF
J: TRBJ2-3; V: TRBV20-1; CDR3: SASPDASPDTQY
J: TRBJ2-7; V: TRBV4-3; CDR3: ASSQVGRVSYEQY
J: TRBJ2-7; V: TRBV7-6; CDR3: ASSLAKGQGAYEQY
J: TRBJ1-2; V: TRBV7-9; CDR3: ASSLANSYGYT
J: TRBJ2-5; V: TRBV5-6; CDR3: ASSFGTTQETQY
J: TRBJ1-1; V: TRBV6-6; CDR3: ASSYLAGTEAF
J: TRBJ2-4; V: TRBV9; CDR3: ASSVEGVLGTGLAKNIQY
J: TRBJ2-2; V: TRBV6-5; CDR3: ASRKTAAWAGELF
J: TRBJ2-2; V: TRBV11-1; CDR3: ASSPSHNTGELF
J: TRBJ2-7; V: TRBV19; CDR3: ASSAFRGAEQY
J: TRBJ2-2; V: TRBV5-1; CDR3: ASSLSGTSDGTGELF
J: TRBJ1-2; V: TRBV4-3; CDR3: ASSPGWQGLYGYT
J: TRBJ2-1; V: TRBV3-1; CDR3: ASSQDTPSGDNEQF
J: TRBJ2-7; V: TRBV7-9; CDR3: ASSAPGLGTGSYEQY